Listed below are T cell receptor beta chains from one sample, sequenced in a study of T cells after yellow fever vaccination. Each CDR3 protein is one row after TCRdb ran MiXCR on the 5' RACE reads. The sample consists of 100,000 to 150,000 distinct CDR3 sequences, around 7.4% of them appearing once. Sequenced material: CD4+ T cells sorted from PBMCs, taken approximately 11 days after the first yellow fever vaccination. These receptors all come from a man aged 18 to 35 who received the YFV17D yellow fever vaccine. The CDR3 runs from the conserved cysteine through the conserved F or W. Fields, in order: V gene, D gene, CDR3 length, J gene, clone size, CDR3 protein, CDR3 DNA. The D gene is left open where the match is weak. Not every row has a clone size; where given, it reads once, few, many or a size class.

V: TRBV5-1; D: .; length: 13; J: TRBJ2-2; size: many; CDR3: CASLPIDTGELFF; DNA: TGCGCCAGTCTACCCATTGACACCGGGGAGCTGTTTTTT
V: TRBV20-1; D: .; length: 13; J: TRBJ1-1; size: many; CDR3: CSAPGTRGTEAFF; DNA: TGCAGTGCTCCGGGGACGAGAGGCACTGAAGCTTTCTTT
V: TRBV7-2; D: .; length: 12; J: TRBJ1-2; size: many; CDR3: CASSLDRYGYTF; DNA: TGTGCCAGCAGCTTAGATAGATATGGCTACACCTTC
V: TRBV5-1; D: .; length: 14; J: TRBJ2-5; size: many; CDR3: CASSSEGDQETQYF; DNA: TGCGCCAGCAGCTCAGAGGGCGACCAAGAGACCCAGTACTTC
V: TRBV5-1; D: .; length: 15; J: TRBJ2-3; size: .; CDR3: CASSWSSWVGDTQYF; DNA: TGCGCCAGCAGCTGGAGCTCGTGGGTCGGAGATACGCAGTATTTT
V: TRBV18; D: .; length: 16; J: TRBJ2-6; size: few; CDR3: CASSPRAASGANVLTF; DNA: TGTGCCAGCTCACCACGGGCCGCCTCTGGGGCCAACGTCCTGACTTTC
V: TRBV5-6; D: .; length: 12; J: TRBJ2-7; size: many; CDR3: CASSLDDCEQCF; DNA: TGTGCCAGCAGCTTGGACGATTGCGAGCAGTGCTTC
V: TRBV20-1; D: TRBD2; length: 17; J: TRBJ2-1; size: few; CDR3: CSASASGGPLSYNEQFF; DNA: TGCAGTGCTAGCGCCAGCGGGGGCCCCCTCTCCTACAATGAGCAGTTCTTC
V: TRBV4-3; D: TRBD1; length: 14; J: TRBJ1-4; size: many; CDR3: CASSQDRGARKLFF; DNA: TGCGCCAGCAGCCAAGACAGGGGGGCGCGAAAACTGTTTTTT
V: TRBV7-2; D: .; length: 12; J: TRBJ2-3; size: many; CDR3: CASSLAQITQYF; DNA: TGTGCCAGCAGCTTAGCGCAGATTACGCAGTATTTT
V: TRBV12-3/TRBV12-4; D: .; length: 13; J: TRBJ1-5; size: many; CDR3: CASSFRPGQPQHF; DNA: TGTGCCAGCAGTTTTCGGCCTGGTCAGCCCCAGCATTTT
V: TRBV20-1; D: .; length: 14; J: TRBJ2-2; size: few; CDR3: CSVTGGANTGELFF; DNA: TGCAGTGTGACCGGGGGCGCGAACACCGGGGAGCTGTTTTTT
V: TRBV5-1; D: .; length: 14; J: TRBJ1-2; size: .; CDR3: CASSLTVANYGYTF; DNA: TGCGCCAGCAGCCTAACCGTCGCTAACTATGGCTACACCTTC
V: TRBV25-1; D: .; length: 12; J: TRBJ2-5; size: many; CDR3: CASIGVGETQYF; DNA: TGTGCCAGCATTGGGGTAGGGGAGACCCAGTACTTC